This T cell receptor beta chain was obtained from a study of Ad26.COV2.S vaccination and SARS-CoV-2 variants (dated by TCRdb to the early 2020s). About the study as a whole: Donors in the vaccine arm were drawn from COV1001, a phase I-IIa trial of Ad26.COV2.S in healthy adults that was multicentre, randomized, double-blind and placebo-controlled. The TCR-sequenced set comprised around 30 samples: about 19 Ad26.COV2.S vaccine recipients, 5 placebo recipients and 8 SARS-CoV-2 convalescent individuals. Trial participants were randomized into five groups of five, in which low-dose or high-dose Ad26.COV2.S was given once or twice, or placebo was given on both occasions. Dosing of Ad26.COV2.S was intramuscular, at either 5x10^10 or 1x10^11 viral particles, delivered as one shot or as two shots spaced 56 days apart. TCRbeta repertoire sequencing served as the tool for gauging how specific and how broad the SARS-CoV-2-reactive T cell receptors were following Ad26.COV2.S vaccination. Investigators did not know the trial group allocation while performing experiments and assessing outcomes.

A remark on this clone: Its antigen is not yet known. Qualities for individual bases were not recorded, and no much larger clone is one base off.

The immunoSEQ Assay was the method used to sequence TCRbeta CDR3 regions. After extraction, genomic DNA underwent amplification by bias-controlled multiplex PCR, followed by high-throughput sequencing. Per the source publication's procedure: To quantify the absolute abundance of every unique TCRbeta CDR3 region, sequences were collapsed and filtered. T cell fraction was estimated by normalizing TCRbeta template counts to usable DNA, with usable DNA measured through amplification of reference genes found in all nucleated cells. Repertoire TCRs were annotated as SARS-CoV-2-specific when V gene, CDR3 amino acid sequence and J gene were exactly matched to a known reactive TCR set. The reference SARS-CoV-2 TCR set was obtained from MIRA and was filtered for enrichment in COVID-19-positive ImmuneCODE repertoires, whereby public or cross-reactive TCRs were removed. Based on the MIRA antigens, annotated TCRs were further analysed at the level of specific ORF or position within ORF. Breadth was defined as annotated unique rearrangements over total unique productive rearrangements; depth was the summed frequency of those rearrangements. Two-sided Wilcoxon rank-sum tests were used to compare TCR breadth between groups. TCRdb took this table from immuneACCESS and kept in-frame rearrangements with V and J called. Such tables lack part of the clones; where checked against another copy, unresolved V genes explain under half of the gap, and the rest is unexplained. V and J calls and clone size are those listed in that table; D and trimming were worked out from the DNA. The sample table holds 300,000 to 400,000 clones, of which around four fifths were seen once. Jointly, the top ten make up under 2.5% of the sample.

According to the study, the label for this sample's treatment or condition signals: around 19 received Ad26.COV2.S at low or high dose, single or two shots; about 5 received placebo; per-sample allocation not given. Repertoires of vaccine and placebo recipients were sequenced from samples taken on day 63 after the first injection. Between 29 July and 7 August 2020, Cohort 1b enrolled 25 adults aged 18-55 years at one site in Boston, USA. As a vaccine, Ad26.COV2.S was a replication-incompetent adenovirus type 26 vector that expressed a prefusion-stabilized SARS-CoV-2 spike protein derived from the original Wuhan strain. V loses 2 bases, J loses 7 bases, and the germline ends lie 20 bases apart. For CDR1 and CDR2, the germline V gene lists MDHEN and SYDVKM. The CDR3, from cysteine to phenylalanine, totals 16 residues. The read is trimmed to its CDR3 DNA, 48 bases read in frame from base 1. Summary of the overall study and its limitations: After vaccination, spike-specific CD8+ and CD4+ T cell responses were reported to show substantial breadth. The study was not powered to compare responses between vaccine doses or regimens. Ad26.COV2.S recipients had higher spike-specific TCR breadth than placebo recipients (P = 0.0014). The authors noted that the TCR breadth and depth analyses may have underestimated total T cell responses. Vaccine and placebo recipients had comparable non-spike TCR breadth, which fits with the vaccine containing only spike.

This chain is built from TRBV28 and TRBJ1-2; TRBD1 is perhaps the D gene, given 5 matching bases. This sequence originates from a person aged 18-60 years who received the Ad26.COV2.S COVID-19 vaccine or a placebo. The sample here was peripheral blood, taken in a trial of Ad26.COV2.S vaccine versus placebo. The CDR3 in this case is CASSLTRGLVGRGYTF. The sequenced DNA: TGTGCCAGCAGTTTAACCCGGGGCCTCGTCGGGCGTGGCTACACCTTC.